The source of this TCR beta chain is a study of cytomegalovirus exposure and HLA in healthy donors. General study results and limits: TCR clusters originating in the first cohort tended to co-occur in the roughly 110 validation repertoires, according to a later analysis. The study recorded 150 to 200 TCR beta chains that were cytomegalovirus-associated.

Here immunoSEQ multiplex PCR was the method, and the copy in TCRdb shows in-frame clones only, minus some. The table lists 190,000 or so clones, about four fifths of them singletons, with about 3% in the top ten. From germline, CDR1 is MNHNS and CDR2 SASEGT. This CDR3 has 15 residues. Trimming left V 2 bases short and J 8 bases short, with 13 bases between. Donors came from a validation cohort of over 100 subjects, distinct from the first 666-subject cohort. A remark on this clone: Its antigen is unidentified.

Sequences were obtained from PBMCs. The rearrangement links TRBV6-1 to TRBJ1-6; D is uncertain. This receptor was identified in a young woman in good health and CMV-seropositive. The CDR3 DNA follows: TGTGCCAGCAGTGAATTGAGCCGATCTGATTCACCCCTCCACTTT. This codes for CASSELSRSDSPLHF.